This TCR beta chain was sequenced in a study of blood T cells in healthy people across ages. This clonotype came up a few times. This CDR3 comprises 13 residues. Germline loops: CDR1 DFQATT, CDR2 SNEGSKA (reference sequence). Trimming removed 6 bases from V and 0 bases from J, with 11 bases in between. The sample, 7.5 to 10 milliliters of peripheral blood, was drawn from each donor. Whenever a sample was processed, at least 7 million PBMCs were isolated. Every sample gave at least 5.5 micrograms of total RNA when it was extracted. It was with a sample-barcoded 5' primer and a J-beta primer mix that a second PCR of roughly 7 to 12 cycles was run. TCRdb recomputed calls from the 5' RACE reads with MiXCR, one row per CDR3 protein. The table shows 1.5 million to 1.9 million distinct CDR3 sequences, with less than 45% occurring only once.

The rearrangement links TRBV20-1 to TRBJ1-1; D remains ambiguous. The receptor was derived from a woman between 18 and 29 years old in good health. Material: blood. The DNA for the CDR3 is TGCAGTGCCCCCGGGCAGTTGAACACTGAAGCTTTCTTT. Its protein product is CSAPGQLNTEAFF.